This T cell receptor beta chain is drawn from a study of CD8+ T cells in alopecia areata. Specified treatment: oral pan-JAK inhibitor, 5-10 mg twice daily. In each case, RNA was isolated and then reverse transcribed into cDNA as the sequencing template. This table comes from immunoSEQ multiplex PCR, and its TCRdb copy is limited to in-frame clones, with some not included. The repertoire holds roughly 120,000 clones, with about 50% as singletons. The CDR3 covers 11 residues. CDR1 is GTSNPN, CDR2 SVGIG, per germline (reference sequence). Trimming shortened V by 0 bases and J by 8 bases, and 5 bases separated the two germline ends.

This receptor was obtained from a human donor with alopecia areata. The sequenced sample was CD4+ T cells sorted from blood, obtained at week 4, from a patient treated with tofacitinib. The chain recombines TRBV30 with TRBJ2-1, with D uncertain. CDR3 DNA sequence: TGTGCCTGGAGTGTAGTCGATGAGCAGTTCTTC. The encoded protein is CAWSVVDEQFF.